This entry features one T cell receptor (beta chain) sequence. The CDR3 runs 14 residues. Per the germline V gene, CDR1 is SGHNT and CDR2 is YENEEA. V was shortened by 5 bases and J by 0 bases, with 9 bases between the two germline ends. This record belongs to a study of immune characterization of retroperitoneal liposarcoma. MiXCR, run by TCRdb on the PCR reads, gives a single entry per CDR3 protein. The data show 10,000 or so distinct CDR3 sequences, roughly 25% seen once. The chain carries TRBV11-3 and TRBJ2-3; D not resolved. This TCR derives from a male donor with retroperitoneal liposarcoma. The sample was tumor tissue. This CDR3 reads CASSPSRSTDTQYF. Here the CDR3 DNA reads TGTGCCAGCAGCCCATCACGGAGCACAGATACGCAGTATTTT.